This passage covers 12 T cell receptor beta chains from one sample sequenced in a study of CXCR3-negative and CXCR3-positive naive CD8 T cells. The TRB cDNA libraries were prepared by 5' RACE with UMI labels. After re-calling the 5' RACE reads, TCRdb lists one entry per CDR3 protein, DNA absent. This repertoire includes 20,000 to 25,000 distinct CDR3 sequences. The specimen sequenced was memory CD8+ T cells from blood. The receptor source for this set is a human donor in good health. Some clones in this sample may be carry-over from other donors' samples.

The gene calls are TRBV7-7 and TRBJ2-5; no DNA is available, so the TRBD2 call from TCRdb remains unchecked. The germline CDR1 and CDR2 sequences are SSHAT and FNYEAQ (reference sequence). The CDR3 sequence is 14 residues long. The CDR3 spells CASSRTSGEETQYF.

The chain employs TRBV27 and TRBJ2-3; TCRdb calls TRBD1, which cannot be checked without DNA. CDR3 length equals 15 residues. The germline CDR1 and CDR2 sequences are MNHEY and SMNVEV (reference sequence). The CDR3 reads CASMDGGFSTDTQYF.

This rearrangement joins TRBV4-2 to TRBJ2-1. This CDR3 is built from 16 residues. Germline V lookup: CDR1 LGHNA, CDR2 YNFKEQ. CDR3: CASSQEDATGYNEQFF.

CDR3 protein: CASSKGADTDTQYF. The chain carries TRBV6-4 and TRBJ2-3; with no DNA, the TCRdb D assignment of TRBD1 cannot be verified. The CDR3 covers 14 residues. Germline CDR1 reads MRHNA; CDR2 reads SNTAGT.

The rearrangement uses TRBV20-1 and TRBJ2-3. Germline V gives CDR1 DFQATT, CDR2 SNEGSKA (reference sequence). The CDR3 is 15 amino acids. The CDR3 loop is CSASLARYSTDTQYF.

V is TRBV7-6 and J is TRBJ2-2. The CDR3 runs 16 residues. CDR1 and CDR2 (germline): SGHVS, FNYEAQ. This CDR3 reads CASSLALQRPTGELFF.

The chain couples TRBV6-6 to TRBJ2-2. Germline V lookup: CDR1 MNHNY, CDR2 SVGAGI (reference sequence). The CDR3 extends over 15 amino acids. The CDR3 spells CASSYSMENTGELFF.

The rearrangement joins TRBV12-2 to TRBJ2-6; no DNA is available, so the TRBD1 call from TCRdb remains unchecked. TRBV12-2 is marked as a pseudogene. There are 21 residues in the CDR3. Here the CDR3 reads CASRFNADRDSCNSGANVLTF.

The rearrangement links TRBV25-1 to TRBJ2-1. The CDR3 has 14 amino acids. The germline V gene has CDR1 MGHDK and CDR2 SYGVNS. This chain's CDR3 is CASSEYGTVNEQFF.

The chain couples TRBV20-1 to TRBJ2-1. Germline-derived CDR1 and CDR2 are DFQATT and SNEGSKA (reference sequence). This CDR3 spans 13 amino acids. CDR3 residues: CSARSLAGNEQFF.

This chain links TRBV24-1 with TRBJ2-1; TCRdb's D gene call, TRBD2, goes unchecked for lack of DNA. CDR1 and CDR2 from the germline V gene are KGHDR and SFDVKD. This CDR3 region has 19 residues. The CDR3 reads CATSDPFRASGDLGNEQFF.

The V call is TRBV3-1, the J call TRBJ2-2; TCRdb indicates TRBD1, and absent DNA this call remains unverified. The germline gives CDR1 LGHDT, CDR2 YNNKEL (reference sequence). The CDR3 is 13 residues long. The CDR3 is CASSQTGTGELFF.